Below, 25 T cell receptor beta chains from the same sample are listed, as sequenced in a study of T cell repertoires in cytomegalovirus infection. TCRdb ran MiXCR on the reads and lists one entry per CDR3 protein. The data show approximately 500,000 distinct CDR3 sequences, approximately 11% seen once. What was sequenced was PBMCs. The receptors were gathered from a human donor in good health (CMV status not recorded). Some clones in this sample may be carry-over from other donors' samples.

This chain joins TRBV2 and TRBJ2-2; D ambiguous. CDR3 length: 14 amino acids. Trimming pared 4 bases from V and 2 bases from J, leaving 8 bases between. CDR1 SNHLY and CDR2 FYNNEI come from the germline V gene. The CDR3 sequence is CASSAETNTGELFF. CDR3 in DNA: TGTGCCAGCAGTGCGGAGACTAACACCGGGGAGCTGTTTTTT.

In this sample, this clonotype turned up many times. This CDR3 is CASSLVEEAGSLYGYTF. CDR3 coding DNA: TGTGCCAGCAGCTTAGTGGAGGAGGCAGGATCTCTCTATGGCTACACCTTC. J is TRBJ1-2 and V is TRBV7-6, with no clear D. Germline values: CDR1 SGHVS, CDR2 FNYEAQ. The V gene lost 1 base and the J gene lost 4 bases, with 19 bases spanning the gap. This CDR3 is 17 amino acids long. Variable domain in full (rest from reference TRBV7-6 and TRBJ1-2): GAGVSQSPRYKVTKRGQDVALRCDPISGHVSLYWYRQALGQGPEFLTYFNYEAQQDKSGLPNDRFSAERPEGSISTLTIQRTEQRDSAMYRCASSLVEEAGSLYGYTFGSGTRLTVV.

This clonotype showed up many times. CDR3 region: CASSAGTAGNTEAFF. DNA of the CDR3: TGCGCCAGCAGCGCGGGGACGGCAGGGAACACTGAAGCTTTCTTT. This sequence joins TRBV5-1 and TRBJ1-1, with D perhaps TRBD1 (5 bases). The ends were cut back, 4 bases at V and 1 base at J, with 14 bases in the middle. Germline V lookup: CDR1 SGHRS, CDR2 YFSETQ. This CDR3 is 15 amino acids long. The full variable domain, with the rest looked up from reference TRBV5-1 and TRBJ1-1, is KAGVTQTPRYLIKTRGQQVTLSCSPISGHRSVSWYQQTPGQGLQFLFEYFSETQRNKGNFPGRFSGRQFSNSRSEMNVSTLELGDSALYLCASSAGTAGNTEAFFGQGTRLTVV.

This clonotype has a count of ten or more. The rearrangement uses TRBV11-2 and TRBJ1-1, with D tentatively TRBD1 (6 bases). In germline, CDR1 is SGHAT, CDR2 FQNNGV. Trimming shortened V by 3 bases and J by 10 bases, and 24 bases separated the two germline ends. The CDR3 runs 16 residues. The CDR3, as DNA: TGTGCCAGCAGCTTCATCCCAAGGAGCCAGGGGTCGGCAGCTTTCTTT. Translation gives CASSFIPRSQGSAAFF.

In this sample, this clonotype turned up many times. V gene TRBV19 combines with J gene TRBJ1-5, with TRBD1 identical over 9 bases. Germline-derived CDR1 and CDR2 are LNHDA and SQIVND (reference sequence). Trimming took 4 bases from V and 3 from J; bases not matched to a gene: 7. The CDR3 is 16 residues long. CDR3 loop: CASSTQTGGFNQPQHF. CDR3 DNA: TGTGCCAGTAGTACCCAGACAGGGGGATTCAATCAGCCCCAGCATTTT.

This clonotype was seen repeatedly, ten times or more. This chain uses TRBV11-2 with TRBJ2-7; D gene uncertain. CDR3 length: 17 amino acids. CDR1 is SGHAT, CDR2 FQNNGV, per germline. V was shortened by 2 bases and J by 0 bases, with 17 bases between the two germline ends. The CDR3 DNA sequence: TGTGCCAGCAGCTTAAGCGTTGGGCCGGTCAGCTCCTACGAGCAGTACTTC. Translating gives CASSLSVGPVSSYEQYF.

A few counts support this clonotype. The gene calls are TRBV12-3 or TRBV12-4 and TRBJ1-1; D perhaps matches TRBD1 (6 bases). Trimming removed 5 bases from V and 0 bases from J, with 13 bases in between. CDR3 length: 15 residues. DNA for the CDR3: TGTGCCAGCAGTCCCGGGACAAGATTGAACACTGAAGCTTTCTTT. This codes for CASSPGTRLNTEAFF.

This clonotype was seen repeatedly, ten times or more. The chain has TRBV28 and TRBJ2-5; D is tentatively TRBD1 or TRBD2 (5 bases each). Trimming shortened V by 6 bases and J by 4 bases, and 12 bases separated the two germline ends. The germline V gene has CDR1 MDHEN and CDR2 SYDVKM. The CDR3 sequence is 13 residues long. This chain's CDR3 is CASSWGLRETQYF. The CDR3 coding sequence is TGTGCCAGCAGCTGGGGGTTACGAGAGACCCAGTACTTC.

This clonotype has only a few counts. The chain is built from TRBV7-9 and TRBJ2-7; perhaps D is TRBD1 or TRBD2 (6 bases each). V was cut by 7 bases and J by 0 bases, with 16 bases left in between. The CDR3 contains 15 residues. Germline lookup yields CDR1 SEHNR and CDR2 FQNEAQ (reference sequence). The CDR3 region is CASTPGGGSSYEQYF. DNA of the CDR3: TGTGCCAGCACCCCTGGAGGGGGGTCCTCCTACGAGCAGTACTTC.

A remark on this clonotype: Sequence at one end of the junction differs from germline and may be a read error. J is TRBJ2-3 and V is TRBV4-1; D unclear. CDR1 is MGHRA and CDR2 is YSYEKL in the germline V gene. The CDR3 has 12 amino acids. The CDR3 nucleotides read TGCGCCATCAGCCAGGTCGCGGATACGCAGTATTTT. It codes for CAISQVADTQYF.

The chain's CDR3 is CASIPAPSGFGYTF. In DNA, the CDR3 is TGTGCCAGTATCCCAGCCCCCTCGGGTTTCGGCTACACCTTC. This rearrangement joins TRBV19 to TRBJ1-2; no definite D call. The CDR3 consists of 14 residues. V gave up 7 bases and J gave up 8 bases, with 20 bases separating them. Germline assignment: CDR1 LNHDA and CDR2 SQIVND (reference sequence).

This clonotype has a handful of counts. The J gene is TRBJ2-7, the V gene TRBV24-1, with 13 bases aligning to TRBD2. The CDR3 is 17 amino acids. Germline V gene data show CDR1 as KGHDR and CDR2 as SFDVKD. V was clipped by 4 bases and J by 6 bases; unmatched bases: 11. CDR3 amino acids: CATSDPPGLAGTGEQYF. CDR3 sequence (DNA): TGTGCCACCAGTGACCCCCCGGGACTAGCGGGAACCGGCGAGCAGTACTTC.

This clonotype was detected many times. V usage is TRBV6-1 and J usage is TRBJ1-5; 10 bases are a match to TRBD1. The CDR3 is 13 amino acids. Trimming at V came to 7 bases and at J to 9 bases, leaving 6 bases not matched to a gene. Germline CDR1 reads MNHNS; CDR2 reads SASEGT. The CDR3: CASTGTGVRPQHF. The CDR3 nucleotides are TGTGCCAGCACCGGGACAGGGGTAAGGCCCCAGCATTTT.

This chain joins TRBV20-1 and TRBJ2-2, with D unclear. The germline V gene has CDR1 DFQATT and CDR2 SNEGSKA (reference sequence). This CDR3 is 12 amino acids long. V lost 3 bases and J lost 7, with 9 bases in between. The CDR3 reads CSASADGGELFF. The DNA for the CDR3 is TGCAGTGCTAGCGCGGATGGCGGGGAGCTGTTTTTT.

This clonotype came up many times. The rearrangement links TRBV25-1 to TRBJ2-5, with TRBD2 matching over 7 bases. Per the germline V gene, CDR1 is MGHDK and CDR2 is SYGVNS. Trimming removed 1 base from V and 3 bases from J; junction bases left unmatched: 5. The CDR3 loop spans 15 amino acids. This chain's CDR3 is CASSELREREETQYF. The CDR3, as DNA: TGTGCCAGCAGTGAATTGCGGGAGCGAGAAGAGACCCAGTACTTC. Together with reference TRBV25-1 and TRBJ2-5, the CDR3 gives the full variable domain: EADIYQTPRYLVIGTGKKITLECSQTMGHDKMYWYQQDPGMELHLIHYSYGVNSTEKGDLSSESTVSRIRTEHFPLTLESARPSHTSQYLCASSELREREETQYFGPGTRLLVL.

This clonotype was picked up many times. V usage is TRBV7-9 and J usage is TRBJ1-1, with 7 bases identical to TRBD1. CDR1 and CDR2 from the germline V gene are SEHNR and FQNEAQ (reference sequence). The CDR3 runs 15 residues. V lost 5 bases and J lost 2; bases outside the gene matches: 8. The CDR3 region is CASSGWDSENTEAFF. The CDR3 nucleotides read TGTGCCAGCAGCGGATGGGACAGCGAAAACACTGAAGCTTTCTTT.

The J gene is TRBJ2-7, the V gene TRBV29-1, with D unresolved. Trimming removed 6 bases at V and 5 bases at J, with 11 bases between. Germline V gene sequence: CDR1 SQVTM, CDR2 ANQGSEA. The CDR3 extends over 11 amino acids. The CDR3 DNA is TGCAGCGTCCGGAGTGGGGACGAGCAGTACTTC. Protein product: CSVRSGDEQYF.

This clonotype was seen at least ten times. J is TRBJ1-2 and V is TRBV27; D possibly corresponds to TRBD1 (5 bases). The CDR3 runs to 13 residues. Germline V gene lookup returns CDR1 MNHEY and CDR2 SMNVEV (reference sequence). V dropped 6 bases and J dropped 8 bases, with 16 bases sitting between them. The CDR3 DNA is TGTGCCAGCAGCCGACCGGGACTGCACGGCTACACCTTC. The encoded protein is CASSRPGLHGYTF.

The chain recombines TRBV5-1 with TRBJ2-7, with 12 nucleotides matching TRBD1. With V trimmed by 4 bases and J by 7 bases, 6 bases remained unmatched. Germline V CDR1 and CDR2: SGHRS, YFSETQ. The CDR3 spans 14 residues. The CDR3: CASSPGQGAQEQYF. The CDR3 nucleotides are TGCGCCAGCAGCCCGGGACAGGGGGCGCAAGAGCAGTACTTC. Filled out from reference TRBV5-1 and TRBJ2-7, the complete variable domain reads KAGVTQTPRYLIKTRGQQVTLSCSPISGHRSVSWYQQTPGQGLQFLFEYFSETQRNKGNFPGRFSGRQFSNSRSEMNVSTLELGDSALYLCASSPGQGAQEQYFGPGTRLTVT.

The table lists this clonotype with many counts. The rearrangement joins TRBV12-3 or TRBV12-4 to TRBJ2-5; a possible D gene is TRBD2 (5 bases). The CDR3 consists of 15 residues. Trimming removed 4 bases at V and 5 bases at J, with 17 bases between. CDR3 amino acids: CASSYDGPGGETQYF. CDR3 sequence (DNA): TGTGCCAGCAGTTATGACGGGCCAGGCGGGGAGACCCAGTACTTC.

The sample holds many counts of this clonotype. This chain links TRBV7-9 with TRBJ2-2; possibly TRBD2 for D (6 bases). Germline CDR1 SEHNR, CDR2 FQNEAQ (reference sequence). This CDR3 is built from 13 residues. V was shortened by 5 bases and J by 7 bases, with 11 bases between the two germline ends. As DNA, the CDR3 is TGTGCCAGCAGCGGCTCGACTAGCGGGGAGCTGTTTTTT. It encodes CASSGSTSGELFF.

This clonotype appeared once. V gene TRBV2 combines with J gene TRBJ1-5; D unresolved. Germline V CDR1 and CDR2: SNHLY, FYNNEI. The germline V and J ends were trimmed by 2 bases and 3 bases, with 8 bases remaining between them. The CDR3 sequence is 14 residues long. CDR3 nucleotides: TGTGCCAGCAGTGAATGCTCGATCAATCAGCCCCAGCATTTT. Translated, it gives CASSECSINQPQHF.

The rearrangement joins TRBV6-6 to TRBJ1-5, with 8 bases that match TRBD1. CDR1 is MNHNY, CDR2 SVGAGI, per germline (reference sequence). V lost 6 bases and J lost 5; bases outside the gene matches: 12. CDR3 length: 16 residues. CDR3 residues: CASRSGQGVDHQPQHF. CDR3 DNA: TGTGCCAGCAGGTCCGGACAGGGAGTAGATCATCAGCCCCAGCATTTT.

There are many counts of this clonotype. The rearrangement joins TRBV6-5 to TRBJ2-7, with 9 bases that match TRBD2. The germline V gene encodes CDR1 MNHEY and CDR2 SVGAGI. V was pared by 2 bases and J by 0 bases, with 8 bases of the junction left unmatched. This CDR3 contains 17 residues. The CDR3 bases are TGTGCCAGCAGTTACATAGCGGGAGACCTCCTCTCCTACGAGCAGTACTTC. This sequence encodes CASSYIAGDLLSYEQYF.

To note about this clonotype: A much larger clone lies a single base off, so this may be a read error. The rearrangement uses TRBV10-2 and TRBJ2-3; a weak D match, TRBD1 (6 bases). Trimming cost V 4 bases and J 1 base, with 15 bases left between them. This CDR3 comprises 16 residues. Germline lookup yields CDR1 WSHSY and CDR2 SAAADI. This CDR3 is CASSVHEWTGTDTQYF. Written as DNA, the CDR3 is TGCGCCAGCAGTGTCCACGAGTGGACAGGCACAGATACGCAGTATTTT.